This entry is about one TCR beta chain. These data originate in a study of blood T cell repertoires in COVID-19. About the study: Acute and convalescent COVID-19 specimens originated in the United States, Italy and Spain.

Source study methods: Counts of nucleated cells, estimated from reference gene primer amplification, were obtained. Assay: immunoSEQ multiplex PCR; the TCRdb copy retains only in-frame clones and omits some. V and J calls plus clone size are reproduced from that table; the DNA served to infer D and trimming. This sample yields around 300,000 clones, of which approximately 85% are seen a single time; roughly 11% belongs to the top ten. V was clipped by 6 bases and J by 6 bases, with 21 bases between them. The CDR3 sequence is 16 residues long. The rearrangement joins TRBV23-1 to TRBJ1-5; tentatively, D is TRBD1 (6 bases). TRBV23-1 is marked as an open reading frame, function uncertain. Material for sequencing was peripheral blood. The sequence came from a woman between 65 and 79 years old with acute or convalescent COVID-19. This chain's CDR3 is CASSPRGRQDAQPQHF. The CDR3 nucleotides are TGCGCCAGCAGCCCCCGTGGCCGACAGGACGCTCAGCCCCAGCATTTT.